Detailed here is one T cell receptor (beta chain). The target of this receptor is not known. One base away there is no much larger clone; base qualities are not given. The sample is drawn from a study of blood T cell repertoires in COVID-19 (dated by TCRdb to 2020 to 2022). Broadly, across the study: Collaborator samples came from the United States, Italy and Spain and covered acute and convalescent phases of COVID-19. The material from the prospective study consisted of cDNA or gDNA derived from T cells, B-cell-depleted T cells, or PBMCs. Subjects who had been exposed to COVID-19, were actively infected with it, or had recovered from it provided the deeply sampled blood TCRbeta repertoires that made up the dataset. The repertoires were released in a freely available public database intended as a resource for research on the immune response to SARS-CoV-2. The samples were drawn from the first 160 participants of the ongoing ImmuneRACE study and from 950 to 1,500 subjects provided by 6 global collaborators. Sample metadata almost always included a de-identified subject ID, COVID-19 status, age in years and sex. HLA class I and class II types, where available, came from metadata supplied by the sample provider rather than from assay-based typing.

TCRbeta CDR3 regions were amplified from genomic DNA using the immunoSEQ Assay, a bias-controlled multiplex PCR. Processing in the source paper ran as follows. Within the assay, amplification of reference gene primers was used to estimate how many nucleated cells each sample contained. To quantify the absolute abundance of each unique TCRbeta CDR3 rearrangement, sequence reads were collapsed and filtered. For each sample, productive Simpson clonality was calculated by taking the square root of Simpson's diversity index across productive rearrangements. The table comes from immuneACCESS by way of TCRdb, which keeps in-frame sequences with V and J called. Part of the clones is missing from these tables; in studies checked, under half for an unresolved V gene and the rest for unknown reasons. The D gene and trimming were derived from the DNA, and the V and J assignments and clone size from that table. The sample yields about 78,000 clones; 80% to 95% were counted once. The ten most abundant clones make up under 1.1% of the sample.

Beyond this particular receptor, the publication reports: The amount of clinical and demographic metadata varied by source and participant and was provided uncurated.

Ends trimmed: V by 5 bases, J by 7 bases; bases unmatched to a gene: 8. According to the germline V gene (reference sequence), CDR1 reads MNHEY and CDR2 reads SMNVEV. Including cysteine and phenylalanine, the CDR3 has 14 amino acids. Solely the CDR3 DNA is kept, with 42 bases framed from the first base. The collaborating institutions used their own protocols to collect whole blood in K2EDTA tubes. For TCRbeta analysis, collaborator samples were shipped as frozen whole blood, as isolated PBMCs, or as DNA extracted from either sample type. Sequencing was carried out using peripheral blood. This receptor was taken from a woman between 45 and 65 years old in a cohort sampled during active COVID-19. The chain joins TRBV27 to TRBJ1-1; 9 middle bases align to TRBD1. The DNA sequence is as follows: TGTGCCAGCAGTAGAAAGACAGGGGGTTATGAAGCTTTCTTT. It encodes CASSRKTGGYEAFF.